The entry that follows covers one TCR beta chain sequence. As yet, its antigen is unknown. This CDR3 is 11 amino acids long. Germline V gene lookup returns CDR1 LNHDA and CDR2 SQIVND (reference sequence). V was clipped by 10 bases and J by 2 bases, with 6 bases between them. The data were produced by immunoSEQ multiplex PCR, yet TCRdb's version contains in-frame clones alone and is incomplete. The sample has roughly 50,000 clones, just under 90% seen once. The data originate from a study of OX40 agonist ivuxolimab in advanced cancers. Across the study: Three patients got partial responses; one had hepatocellular carcinoma and two had cutaneous melanoma. Notes on the study in general: Several nonresponders also turned out to have low normalized T-cell clonal expansion. Researchers report that CD8+ T cells had, on average, more expanded clones than CD4+.

This sequence joins TRBV19 and TRBJ1-3, with unresolved D. The sequences come from CD4+ or CD8+ T cells sorted from blood, collected in a trial of the OX40 agonist ivuxolimab. The TCR was taken from an adult with an advanced solid tumor such as melanoma, head and neck, liver or kidney cancer. The CDR3 DNA is TGTGCCACCCTGGCTGGAAACACCATATATTTT. Translating gives CATLAGNTIYF.